The entry below describes one TCR beta chain. Its antigen specificity is not known. No base qualities exist here, and no much larger clone lies one base off it. Libraries were built with the immunoSEQ multiplex PCR assay. For the multiplex PCR, a mixture combining 60 forward primers for TCR Vbeta segments and 13 reverse primers for TCR Jbeta segments was used. The CDR3 region of rearranged TCR beta genes was amplified from genomic DNA with a multiplex PCR assay. The amplified TCR beta libraries were sequenced on the Illumina HiSeq System as 87-base-pair reads. As for how the authors treated the data: Across the roughly 700 repertoires, a later analysis counted approximately 83 million unique TCR beta chains, 9.5 million to 12 million of which were shared by at least two donors. A nearest-neighbor algorithm error-corrected the raw reads and collapsed the reads into unique sequences, merging closely related sequences to remove PCR and sequencing errors. Alignment of CDR3 sequences to IMGT reference sequences was used to assign V, D and J gene segments. Each retained sequence needed at least a six-nucleotide match to both a V gene segment and a J gene segment. A rearrangement counted as productive if the CDR3 had no stop codons and remained in frame with V and J, and every other rearrangement counted as non-productive. CDR3 was defined according to IMGT convention as the region running from the second conserved V-encoded cysteine to the conserved J-encoded phenylalanine. The earlier analysis of 587 of the donors excluded any sequence lacking an unambiguous match to a single V gene segment. In an earlier analysis of around 600 of the donors, V segments were called functional above 56.7% productive rearrangements and were called segregating when the between-donor standard deviation exceeded 5%. A statistical classification framework was built to diagnose cytomegalovirus status from the catalog of TCR beta chain sequences. A later analysis assigned V and J genes by comparing TCR nucleotide sequences with IMGT/GENE-DB human TR gene sequences. In a later analysis, CDR3 sequences and most-parsimonious VDJ recombination scenarios were assigned using the TCRdist pipeline. In a later analysis, each TCR beta chain was defined by its CDR3 amino acid sequence together with its V-gene family, and reads without a unique V-gene family were excluded. To address suspected cross-contamination and a sequencing artifact, a later analysis removed 450 to 700 highly shared, low-generation-probability nucleotide sequences. In a later analysis, a clonal expansion index for each public chain was calculated from normalized within-repertoire ranks of inferred template counts. A later analysis computed generation probabilities with a VDJ recombination model fitted to out-of-frame rearrangements, and checked the results against IGoR. In a later analysis, hypergeometric tests were used to score TCR-TCR, TCR-HLA and TCR-CMV co-occurrence, with a repertoire-size bias correction applied to TCR pairs. False discovery rates were estimated in a later analysis by permuting HLA or CMV assignments 20 times. In a later analysis, co-occurring TCRs were grouped using DBSCAN, and TCRdist sequence similarity was added for clustering within HLA-allele-positive subsets. Co-occurrence clustering excluded repertoires with fewer than 30,000 or more than 120,000 public chains, plus five with anomalous nucleotide sharing. Here the immuneACCESS table is served through TCRdb, limited to in-frame sequences with V and J called. Missing clones are a known gap in these copies; in checked studies unresolved V genes cover under half, and the rest lacks a known reason. The DNA was the basis for D and trimming; V, J and clone size are from that table. This sample lists roughly 100,000 clones; approximately 80% were detected once. 8.5% to 10% of the sample lies in the top ten.

The data originate from a study of cytomegalovirus exposure and HLA in healthy donors (dated by TCRdb to between 2016 and 2019). General notes on the study: According to an earlier analysis of a few hundred of the donors, roughly 180 million T cells yielded roughly 100 million unique TCR beta sequences and approximately 300 Gb of sequence data. A later analysis re-analyzed previously published TCR beta repertoires from 650 to 800 donors and added high-resolution HLA genotyping to study TCR occurrence patterns. About 300 gigabases of sequencing data and approximately 84 million unique TCR sequences were included in an early release covering 550 to 650 HLA-typed donors. To predict cytomegalovirus infection status, the study combined high-throughput TCR immunosequencing, statistical association of individual TCRs with disease status, and machine learning. Typing coverage varied by locus: about 620-630 donors for A, B, C, DRB1 and DQB1; approximately 500 for DQA1; 600 to 610 for DPA1; roughly 450 for DPB1. Every discovery cohort repertoire had been produced on one sequencing platform. Besides the first cohort of 666 subjects, a separate validation cohort made up of roughly 120 different subjects was used. An earlier analysis of around 580 of the donors used high-throughput TCR beta sequencing to judge whether each TCR beta V gene segment behaved as functional or pseudogenic. Alongside the repertoire data, information on donor age, sex, ethnicity and CMV serostatus was compiled. The study was designed to test whether signatures of past pathogen exposure could be identified by cataloging public T cell receptors. A handful of DR-DQ haplotypes were handled as single units for association and clustering because linkage in the cohort was strong. Among the 398 genotyped donors, roughly 80% belonged to the genetic ancestry cluster associated with self-reported Caucasian donors. A later genetic analysis took genome-wide SNP genotypes for about 55% of the 666 donors and used that subset as a discovery cohort. The T cell repertoires of 666 subjects were profiled by immunosequencing and related to cytomegalovirus serostatus. Rather than drawing on any new phenotypic data, the later analysis identified candidate immune exposures from TCR beta sequences and the way those sequences occurred across donors. HLA typing included class I and class II loci at four-digit resolution. Among about 400 genotyped donors of the cohort, an average of about 220,000 unique TCR beta nucleotide sequences was sequenced per donor, of which about 19% were non-productive. The full study reports these points: In a later genetic analysis, fewer N-insertions in productive TCRs were reported among donors in an Asian-associated ancestry cluster than the roughly 700-donor mean. A cluster of highly shared sequence variants was judged likely to represent a technical artifact of the sequencing pipeline. According to a later analysis, TCR association rates differed among HLA loci, with DRB1 alleles showing the most associated TCRs and HLA-C alleles showing the fewest. The classifier was reported to diagnose cytomegalovirus status with high specificity and sensitivity in both the original and validation cohorts. In the study, 150 to 200 TCR beta chains were listed as associated with cytomegalovirus. Strong co-occurrence of HLA alleles, especially DR and DQ, made assigning TCR associations to individual alleles difficult. Because HLA typing was unavailable for some donors at each locus, only the typed subset was used in association tests. A later analysis associated 16,951 TCR beta sequences with specific HLA alleles at a false discovery rate of 0.05. While some public TCRs were present in many individuals, most TCR sequences turned up only very rarely across donors. Only TCR beta chains were sequenced in this cohort, and the absence of alpha or paired-chain data limited detectable features. A later analysis found that most CMV-associated TCR beta chains appeared HLA-restricted, with HLA associations seemingly driven largely by CMV exposure. V-gene and J-gene trimming of TCR beta chains was associated with a missense DCLRE1C variant in a later genetic analysis, and the association was replicated in an independent cohort. Immune exposure information for the cohort was limited to CMV serostatus. Correlated functional status among segregating V segments might be attributable to linkage disequilibrium, but an unknown experimental factor could not be ruled out. Around 16 rarely observed V segments, including chromosome 9 orphons, were excluded from the earlier analysis of almost 600 of the donors because counts were too low. In a later analysis, HLA-associated TCR beta chains were found to be more clonally expanded and to have lower generation probabilities than equally common non-associated chains. A further reported finding was that TCR beta sequences accurately predicted the HLA-A and HLA-B alleles for most subjects in the first cohort. In vitro tests confirmed that three of the cytomegalovirus-associated TCR beta chains recognize cytomegalovirus antigens. Broadly in line with IMGT annotations, most TCR beta V segments showed up in productive rearrangements about 87% or about 30% of the time in an earlier analysis of around 550 of the donors. Sequencing depth was assumed to be roughly uniform across donors in the presence/absence analyses, though that assumption may not hold. In a later analysis, several top co-occurrence clusters were reported to appear linked to parvovirus B19, influenza, CMV and Epstein-Barr virus. It was suggested by the authors that the approach could potentially be generalized to other disease states and immunological phenotypes.

The cohort comprised several hundred healthy bone marrow donors. At the time of sampling, every cohort member was nominally healthy, though immune exposures that went unrecorded were likely present. The donor was CMV seropositive and was included in the group of some 290 seropositive cohort members. Each donor provided a peripheral blood sample, and peripheral blood mononuclear cells were used for TCR beta sequencing. The Qiagen DNeasy Blood Extraction Kit was used to extract genomic DNA from the blood cell samples. The sequencing sample was made of PBMCs. This receptor was obtained from a male donor in good health and CMV-seropositive.

The CDR3 corresponds to CAWSGSGPQHF. The nucleotides are TGTGCCTGGAGTGGATCCGGGCCCCAGCATTTT. Recombination connected TRBV30 to TRBJ1-5, with the D segment identity uncertain. CDR1 is given as GTSNPN and CDR2 as SVGIG, both from the germline V gene (reference sequence). Spanning cysteine to phenylalanine, the CDR3 consists of 11 amino acids. Only the CDR3 DNA is retained, 33 bases long and in frame from the first base. V is pared back by 1 base and J by 9 bases, with 7 bases lying between the germline termini.